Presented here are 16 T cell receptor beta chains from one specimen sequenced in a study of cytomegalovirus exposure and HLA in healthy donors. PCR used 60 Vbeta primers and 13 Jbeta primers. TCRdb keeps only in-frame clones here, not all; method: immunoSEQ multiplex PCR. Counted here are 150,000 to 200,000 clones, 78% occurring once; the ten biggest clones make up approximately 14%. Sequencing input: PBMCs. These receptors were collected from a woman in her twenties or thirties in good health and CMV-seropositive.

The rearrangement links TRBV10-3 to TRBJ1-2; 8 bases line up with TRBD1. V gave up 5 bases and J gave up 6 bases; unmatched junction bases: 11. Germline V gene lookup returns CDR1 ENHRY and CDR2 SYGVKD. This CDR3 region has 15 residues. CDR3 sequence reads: CAISRNEQGGDGYTF. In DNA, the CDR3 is TGTGCCATCAGTCGGAACGAACAGGGGGGCGATGGCTACACCTTC.

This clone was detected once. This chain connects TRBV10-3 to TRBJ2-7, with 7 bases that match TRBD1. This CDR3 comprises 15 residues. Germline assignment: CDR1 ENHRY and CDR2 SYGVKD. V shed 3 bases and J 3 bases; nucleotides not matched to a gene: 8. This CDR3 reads CAISDGQAGIYEQYF. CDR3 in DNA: TGTGCCATCAGTGACGGACAGGCCGGAATCTACGAGCAGTACTTC.

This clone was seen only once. This CDR3 is CASTGTSGNEQFF. The CDR3 region has the DNA TGTGCCAGCACGGGGACTAGCGGGAATGAGCAGTTCTTC. V and J are TRBV9 and TRBJ2-1, with 12 bases lining up with TRBD2. V lost 6 bases to trimming and J lost 7 bases; unmatched junction nucleotides: 2. The CDR3 is made up of 13 amino acids. The V gene's germline CDR1 is SGDLS and CDR2 YYNGEE.

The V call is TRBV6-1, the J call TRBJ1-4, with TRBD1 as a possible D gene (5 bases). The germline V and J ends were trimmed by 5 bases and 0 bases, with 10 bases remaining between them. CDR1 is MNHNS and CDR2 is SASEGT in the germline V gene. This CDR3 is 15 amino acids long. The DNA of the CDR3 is TGTGCCAGCAGTCTAAGGGGTGCAACTAATGAAAAACTGTTTTTT. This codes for CASSLRGATNEKLFF.

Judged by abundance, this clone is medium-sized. CDR3 bases: TGCGCCAGCAGCTCCCCGGACAGGGGGCCAGACGAGCAGTACTTC. Translation gives CASSSPDRGPDEQYF. This chain links TRBV5-1 with TRBJ2-7; 11 bases map to TRBD1. The CDR3 runs to 15 residues. V shed 3 bases and J 5 bases; nucleotides not matched to a gene: 7. Per the germline V gene, CDR1 is SGHRS and CDR2 is YFSETQ.

The DNA for the CDR3 is TGTGCCAGCAGTTACCCCTTGGCTCCGGGACAGGGTACTCATGAGCAGTTCTTC. Translating it yields CASSYPLAPGQGTHEQFF. The rearrangement uses TRBV28 and TRBJ2-1; 9 bases are a match to TRBD1. V gave up 4 bases and J gave up 8 bases; unmatched junction bases: 18. Germline CDR1 MDHEN, CDR2 SYDVKM. CDR3 size: 18 residues.

CDR3 residues: CASTLEFFFDEQYF. Here the CDR3 DNA reads TGTGCCAGCACCCTTGAGTTCTTTTTCGACGAGCAGTACTTC. The gene calls are TRBV11-2 and TRBJ2-7, with D uncertain. This CDR3 is 14 amino acids long. Germline V CDR1 and CDR2: SGHAT, FQNNGV. V lost 7 bases, J lost 5 bases, and 18 bases lay in between.

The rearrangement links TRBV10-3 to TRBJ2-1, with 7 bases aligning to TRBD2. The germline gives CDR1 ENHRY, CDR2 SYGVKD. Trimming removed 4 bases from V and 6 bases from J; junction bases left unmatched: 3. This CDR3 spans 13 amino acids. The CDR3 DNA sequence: TGTGCCATCAGTGGACCTAGCGGCAATGAGCAGTTCTTC. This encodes CAISGPSGNEQFF.

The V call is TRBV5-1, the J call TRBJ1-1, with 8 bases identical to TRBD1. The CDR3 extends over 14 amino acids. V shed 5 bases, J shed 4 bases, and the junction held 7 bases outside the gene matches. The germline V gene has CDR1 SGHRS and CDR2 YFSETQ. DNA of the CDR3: TGCGCCAGCAGAGAACAGGGGGTGAGCACTGAAGCTTTCTTT. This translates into CASREQGVSTEAFF.

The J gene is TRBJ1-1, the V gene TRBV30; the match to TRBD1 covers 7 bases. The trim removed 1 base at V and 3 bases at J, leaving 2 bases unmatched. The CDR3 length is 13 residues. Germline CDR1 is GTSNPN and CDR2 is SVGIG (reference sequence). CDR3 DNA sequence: TGTGCCTGGAGTGCCCAGGGGGACACTGAAGCTTTCTTT. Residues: CAWSAQGDTEAFF.

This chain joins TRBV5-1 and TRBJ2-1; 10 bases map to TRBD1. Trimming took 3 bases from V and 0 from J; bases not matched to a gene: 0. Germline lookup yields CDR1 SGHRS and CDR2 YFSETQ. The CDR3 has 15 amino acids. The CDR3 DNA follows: TGCGCCAGCAGCTGGGACAGGGGCTCCTACAATGAGCAGTTCTTC. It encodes CASSWDRGSYNEQFF.

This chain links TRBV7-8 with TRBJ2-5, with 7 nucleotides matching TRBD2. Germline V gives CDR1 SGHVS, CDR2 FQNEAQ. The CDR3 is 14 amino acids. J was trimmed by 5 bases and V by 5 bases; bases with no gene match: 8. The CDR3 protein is CASSPRLASETQYF. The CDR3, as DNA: TGTGCCAGCAGCCCCCGACTAGCTTCGGAGACCCAGTACTTC.

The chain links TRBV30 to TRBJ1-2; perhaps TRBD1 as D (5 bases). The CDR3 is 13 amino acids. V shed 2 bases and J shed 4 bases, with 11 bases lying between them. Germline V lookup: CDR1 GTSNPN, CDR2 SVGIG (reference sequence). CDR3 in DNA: TGTGCCTGGAGTAGGGACTTAAGCTATGGCTACACCTTC. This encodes CAWSRDLSYGYTF. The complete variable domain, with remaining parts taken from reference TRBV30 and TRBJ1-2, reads SQTIHQWPATLVQPVGSPLSLECTVEGTSNPNLYWYRQAAGRGLQLLFYSVGIGQISSEVPQNLSASRPQDRQFILSSKKLLLSDSGFYLCAWSRDLSYGYTFGSGTRLTVV.

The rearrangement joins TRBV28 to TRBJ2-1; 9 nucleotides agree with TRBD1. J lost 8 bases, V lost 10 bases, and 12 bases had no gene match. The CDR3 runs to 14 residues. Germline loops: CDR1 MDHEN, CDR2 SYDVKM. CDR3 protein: CATTGRDRDYEQFF. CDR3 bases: TGTGCCACTACAGGGCGGGACAGGGACTATGAGCAGTTCTTC.

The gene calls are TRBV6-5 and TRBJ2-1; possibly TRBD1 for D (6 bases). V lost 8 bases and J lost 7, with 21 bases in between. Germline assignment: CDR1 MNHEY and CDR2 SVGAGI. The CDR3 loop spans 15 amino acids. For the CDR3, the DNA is TGTGCCAGCGGGGCAGGGGATGTACACACGAATGAGCAGTTCTTC. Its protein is CASGAGDVHTNEQFF.

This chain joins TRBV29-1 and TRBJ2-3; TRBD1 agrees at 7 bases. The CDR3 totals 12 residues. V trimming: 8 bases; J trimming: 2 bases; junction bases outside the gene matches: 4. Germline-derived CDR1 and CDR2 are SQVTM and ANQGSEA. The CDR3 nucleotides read TGCAGCTCAAGGGGGCCCACAGATACGCAGTATTTT. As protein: CSSRGPTDTQYF.